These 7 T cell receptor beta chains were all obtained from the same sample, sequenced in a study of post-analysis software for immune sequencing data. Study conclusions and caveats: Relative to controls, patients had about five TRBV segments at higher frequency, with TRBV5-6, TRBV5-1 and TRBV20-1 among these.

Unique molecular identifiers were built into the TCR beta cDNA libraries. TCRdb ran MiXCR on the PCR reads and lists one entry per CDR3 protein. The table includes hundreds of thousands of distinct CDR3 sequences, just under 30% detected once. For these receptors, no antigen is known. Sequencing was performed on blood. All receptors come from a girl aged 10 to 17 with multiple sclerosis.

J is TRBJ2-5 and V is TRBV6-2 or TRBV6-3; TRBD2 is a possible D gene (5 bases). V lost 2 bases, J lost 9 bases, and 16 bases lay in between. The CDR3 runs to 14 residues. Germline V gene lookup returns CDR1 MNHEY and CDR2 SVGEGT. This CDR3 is CASSYGAEAAAQYF. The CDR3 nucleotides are TGTGCCAGCAGTTACGGTGCGGAGGCAGCGGCCCAGTACTTC.

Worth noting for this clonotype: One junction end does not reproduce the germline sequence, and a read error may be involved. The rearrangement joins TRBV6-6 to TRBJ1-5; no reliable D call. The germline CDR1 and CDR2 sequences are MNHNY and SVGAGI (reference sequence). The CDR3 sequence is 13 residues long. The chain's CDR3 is CASSPGSNQTQHF. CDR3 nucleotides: TGTGCCAGCAGTCCAGGTAGCAATCAGACCCAGCATTTT.

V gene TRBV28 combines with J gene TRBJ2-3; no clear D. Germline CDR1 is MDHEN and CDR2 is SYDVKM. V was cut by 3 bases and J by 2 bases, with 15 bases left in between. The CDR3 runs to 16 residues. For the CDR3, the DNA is TGTGCCAGCAGTTTGTTGTCCGGGCCCTCCACAGATACGCAGTATTTT. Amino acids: CASSLLSGPSTDTQYF. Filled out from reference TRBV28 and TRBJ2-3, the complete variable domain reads DVKVTQSSRYLVKRTGEKVFLECVQDMDHENMFWYRQDPGLGLRLIYFSYDVKMKEKGDIPEGYSVSREKKERFSLILESASTNQTSMYLCASSLLSGPSTDTQYFGPGTRLTVL.

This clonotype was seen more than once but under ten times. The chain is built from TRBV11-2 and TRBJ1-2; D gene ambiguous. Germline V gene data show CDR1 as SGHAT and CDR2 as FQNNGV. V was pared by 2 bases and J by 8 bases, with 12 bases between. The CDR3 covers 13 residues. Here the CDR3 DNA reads TGTGCCAGCAGCTTAACGGCACATCGAGGCTACACCTTC. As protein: CASSLTAHRGYTF.

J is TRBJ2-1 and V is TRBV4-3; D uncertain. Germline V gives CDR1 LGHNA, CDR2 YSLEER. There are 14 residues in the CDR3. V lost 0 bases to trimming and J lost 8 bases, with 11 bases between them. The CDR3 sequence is CASSQETAADEQFF. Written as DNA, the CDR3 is TGCGCCAGCAGCCAAGAAACAGCCGCCGATGAGCAGTTCTTC.

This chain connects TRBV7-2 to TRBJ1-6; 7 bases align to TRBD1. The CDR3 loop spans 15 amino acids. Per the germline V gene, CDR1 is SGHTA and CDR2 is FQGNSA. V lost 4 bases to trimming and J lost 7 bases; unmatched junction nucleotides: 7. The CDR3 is CASSSLGGNNSPLHF. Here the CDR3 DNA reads TGTGCCAGCAGCTCCCTAGGGGGCAACAATTCACCCCTCCACTTT.

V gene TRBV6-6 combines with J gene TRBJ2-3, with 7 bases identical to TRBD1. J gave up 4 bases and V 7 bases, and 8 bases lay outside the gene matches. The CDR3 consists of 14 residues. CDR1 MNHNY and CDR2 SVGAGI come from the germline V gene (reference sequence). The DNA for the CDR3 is TGTGCCAGCATCCCGACAGGGCAGGCAGATACGCAGTATTTT. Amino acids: CASIPTGQADTQYF.